The rows below give T cell receptor beta chains drawn from one sample of a study of T cells in localized non-small cell lung cancer. Repertoires were generated with immunoSEQ multiplex PCR, while TCRdb's copy carries only in-frame clones and drops some. The table shows tens of thousands of clones, with about 80% occurring only once. The material sequenced was PBMCs, taken before any cancer treatment. All receptors derive from a man between 40 and 75 years old with stage II lung adenocarcinoma. The CDR3 runs from the conserved cysteine through the conserved F or W. D genes are given only for firm matches. Clone size is not always given. Where it is, it says once, few, many or a class for expanded clones.

TRBV12-5	TRBJ2-1	TRBD2	.	TGTGCTAGTGGTTTGGTACGGGTAGCGGGCTCCTACAATGAGCAGTTCTTC	CASGLVRVAGSYNEQFF
TRBV7-7	TRBJ2-1	.	.	TGTGCTATCTCCGGGGATGCCGGCACTGAGCAGTTCTTC	CAISGDAGTEQFF
TRBV19	TRBJ1-2	.	.	TGTGCCAGTAGTATAAACAGGGAGTATGGCTACACCTTC	CASSINREYGYTF
TRBV27	TRBJ2-3	.	few	TGTGCCAGCAGTGGCCAGGGGAGCACAGATACGCAGTATTTT	CASSGQGSTDTQYF
TRBV19	TRBJ1-1	.	.	TGTGCCAGTAGTATAGCGGGCGGTGAAGCTTTCTTT	CASSIAGGEAFF
TRBV5-1	TRBJ2-1	.	.	TGCGCCAGCAGCTTGGGACAGTTATACAATGAGCAGTTCTTC	CASSLGQLYNEQFF
TRBV5-1	TRBJ2-3	.	.	TGCGCCAGCAGGCTCACAGATACGCAGTATTTT	CASRLTDTQYF
TRBV4-3	TRBJ1-2	.	.	TGCGCCAGCAGCCAAGAGGGCCTTGCGGATGGCTACACCTTC	CASSQEGLADGYTF
TRBV18	TRBJ1-5	TRBD1	.	TGTGCCAGCTCACCAAGGATGGGACAGGGGAATAGCAATCAGCCCCAGCATTTT	CASSPRMGQGNSNQPQHF
TRBV7-2	TRBJ2-2	.	.	TGTGCCAGCAGCTCCGGGACGGGAAACACCGGGGAGCTGTTTTTT	CASSSGTGNTGELFF